This entry describes one TCR beta chain. What it binds is not known. The sample originates from a study of CD8 T cells in ankylosing spondylitis. General observations from the study: Those disease-linked clones were CD8+; they were also relatively rare in peripheral blood. Made up of eight or nine highly homologous variants, a TCR beta motif appeared characteristic of ankylosing spondylitis blood.

Per germline, CDR1 SGHTA and CDR2 FQGNSA. The CDR3 spans 13 residues. Trimming shortened V by 6 bases and J by 5 bases, and 13 bases separated the two germline ends. Scientists made TCR beta libraries using quantitative 5'-RACE with molecular barcodes. One entry per CDR3 protein, called by TCRdb with MiXCR from the 5' RACE reads. This sample yields approximately 200,000 distinct CDR3 sequences, of which 10% to 15% are seen a single time; approximately 10% belongs to the top ten. Sequencing used blood, either unsorted or a sorted T cell fraction (not recorded which). This clonotype was obtained from a female donor with ankylosing spondylitis or in good health (not recorded which). The chain has TRBV7-2 and TRBJ1-1, with no clear D. In nucleotides, the CDR3 is TGTGCCAGCAGTCAGAGACCCCGGACTGAAGCTTTCTTT. Encoded protein: CASSQRPRTEAFF. The whole variable domain, filled in from reference TRBV7-2 and TRBJ1-1, reads GAGVSQSPSNKVTEKGKDVELRCDPISGHTALYWYRQSLGQGLEFLIYFQGNSAPDKSGLPSDRFSAERTGGSVSTLTIQRTQQEDSAVYLCASSQRPRTEAFFGQGTRLTVV.